This entry lists 13 T cell receptor beta chains sequenced from one sample in a study of T cell changes during pregnancy in multiple sclerosis. Sequenced by immunoSEQ multiplex PCR; TCRdb stores in-frame clones only, minus some. The sample has 60,000 to 90,000 clones, around 89% seen once. Sample: peripheral blood, taken before pregnancy. These receptors were obtained from a female donor with multiple sclerosis, enrolled in a pregnancy study.

The chain is built from TRBV9 and TRBJ1-2, with D possibly matching TRBD1 (6 bases). V was clipped by 0 bases and J by 4 bases, with 13 bases between them. The CDR3 consists of 15 residues. CDR1 and CDR2 (germline): SGDLS, YYNGEE. The CDR3 protein is CASSVGPGVTYGYTF. Here the CDR3 DNA reads TGTGCCAGCAGCGTAGGGCCAGGGGTAACCTATGGCTACACCTTC.

This clone was counted a few times. This chain connects TRBV9 to TRBJ1-1, with D perhaps TRBD1 (6 bases). Trimming pared 0 bases from V and 1 base from J, leaving 10 bases between. The germline V gene has CDR1 SGDLS and CDR2 YYNGEE. The CDR3 covers 15 residues. The CDR3 loop reads CASSVARQENTEAFF. CDR3 coding DNA: TGTGCCAGCAGCGTAGCCCGACAGGAGAACACTGAAGCTTTCTTT.

This chain links TRBV30 with TRBJ1-4; D remains ambiguous. CDR3 length: 14 residues. Germline V CDR1 and CDR2: GTSNPN, SVGIG (reference sequence). The V gene lost 2 bases and the J gene lost 0 bases, with 7 bases spanning the gap. CDR3 coding DNA: TGTGCCTGGAGTTACCCAGCAACTAATGAAAAACTGTTTTTT. It translates to CAWSYPATNEKLFF.

The chain combines TRBV15 with TRBJ2-7, with a tentative D call TRBD1 (6 bases). V was trimmed by 5 bases and J by 6 bases, leaving 17 bases between them. Germline V CDR1 and CDR2: LNHNV, YYDKDF (reference sequence). The CDR3 totals 14 residues. DNA for the CDR3: TGTGCCACCAGCGGGGGCAGGTGGGTGGCCGAGCAGTACTTC. Residues: CATSGGRWVAEQYF.

This chain joins TRBV7-8 and TRBJ2-3; 7 positions match TRBD2. This CDR3 contains 16 residues. Germline V gene sequence: CDR1 SGHVS, CDR2 FQNEAQ. V trimming: 5 bases; J trimming: 5 bases; junction bases outside the gene matches: 13. In DNA, the CDR3 is TGTGCCAGCAGCCCCACGAGGGGACTATCGGGAGATACGCAGTATTTT. The encoded protein is CASSPTRGLSGDTQYF.

In this sample, this clone turned up a few times. The rearrangement uses TRBV10-3 and TRBJ2-5; 9 bases match TRBD1. The CDR3 consists of 15 residues. Germline V gives CDR1 ENHRY, CDR2 SYGVKD. Unmatched junction bases numbered 4, after V lost 0 bases and J lost 5 bases. CDR3 DNA: TGTGCCATCAGTGAGTCGACAGGGGGTGGGGAGACCCAGTACTTC. Amino acids: CAISESTGGGETQYF.

The chain carries TRBV27 and TRBJ2-7; no firm D call. The germline V gene encodes CDR1 MNHEY and CDR2 SMNVEV (reference sequence). The V end was cut by 6 bases, the J end by 3 bases, with 18 bases between. This CDR3 has 15 residues. The CDR3 DNA reads TGTGCCAGCAGCCCGAGGCCGCTAGGTCACTACGAGCAGTACTTC. Encoded protein: CASSPRPLGHYEQYF.

V is TRBV5-4 and J is TRBJ2-3; D is unresolved. The CDR3 sequence is 14 residues long. Germline lookup yields CDR1 SGHNT and CDR2 YYREEE (reference sequence). V was clipped by 0 bases and J by 1 base, with 6 bases between them. The CDR3 sequence is CASSLDAGTDTQYF. The DNA of the CDR3 is TGTGCCAGCAGCTTGGATGCAGGCACAGATACGCAGTATTTT.

V usage is TRBV5-1 and J usage is TRBJ2-6, with D perhaps TRBD2 (5 bases). Germline CDR1 SGHRS, CDR2 YFSETQ. There are 16 residues in the CDR3. V was cut by 3 bases and J by 0 bases, with 10 bases left in between. This CDR3 is CASSSVGVSGANVLTF. CDR3 in DNA: TGCGCCAGCAGCTCGGTCGGGGTCTCTGGGGCCAACGTCCTGACTTTC.

This chain uses TRBV5-5 with TRBJ1-1; TRBD1 matches at 7 bases. CDR1 and CDR2 (germline): SGHKS, YYEKEE (reference sequence). The ends lost 1 base at V and 8 bases at J; junction bases unmatched: 2. The CDR3 has 12 amino acids. The DNA for the CDR3 is TGTGCCAGCAGCTTGCTGACAGGGGAAGCTTTCTTT. It encodes CASSLLTGEAFF.

To note about this clone: Since the CDR3 does not end with the conserved phenylalanine or tryptophan, this likely comes from a read error. This chain connects TRBV6-6 to TRBJ1-3, with D possibly matching TRBD1 (6 bases). Trimming removed 6 bases at V and 0 bases at J, with 12 bases between. Looked up from germline, CDR1 is MNHNY and CDR2 is SVGAGI (reference sequence). The CDR3 has 15 amino acids. The CDR3 DNA follows: TGTGCCAGCAGCCACACAGGGACCTCTGGAAACACCATATATTCT. It yields the protein CASSHTGTSGNTIYS.

The chain employs TRBV5-8 and TRBJ1-2; no clear D gene. The CDR3 sequence is 14 residues long. Trimming left V 2 bases short and J 2 bases short, with 10 bases between. Germline CDR1 is SGHTS and CDR2 is YDEGEE. The CDR3 protein is CASSLQAVNYGYTF. The CDR3 bases are TGTGCCAGCAGCTTACAAGCGGTGAACTATGGCTACACCTTC.

The chain joins TRBV5-6 to TRBJ1-2, with D unresolved. This CDR3 contains 12 residues. The germline V gene has CDR1 SGHDT and CDR2 YYEEEE. Trimming stripped 3 bases from V and 4 bases from J, with 7 bases between. The CDR3 region is CASSSGTYGYTF. The CDR3, as DNA: TGTGCCAGCAGCTCGGGAACCTATGGCTACACCTTC.